The next 10 T cell receptor beta chains were all read from a single sample in a study of human T cells and chemical hapten exposure. TCRdb ran MiXCR on the RACE reads and lists one entry per CDR3 protein. The repertoire holds more than 95,000 distinct CDR3 sequences, with 9% to 14% as singletons. Sample time point: patch test 1, 2 weeks after DPC sensitization. Treatment defined: therapeutic diphenylcyclopropenone sensitization with weekly scalp DPC. Specimen: whole blood, collected in connection with sensitization to the hapten diphenylcyclopropenone (DPC). The receptors shown here come from a woman between 50 and 59 years old with alopecia areata. Some clones in this sample may be carry-over from other donors' samples.

Details on this clonotype: A read error may be the cause here, since a much bigger clone is one base away. V usage is TRBV7-6 and J usage is TRBJ2-3; 9 bases are a match to TRBD2. Germline V gene sequence: CDR1 SGHVS, CDR2 FNYEAQ. The CDR3 extends over 16 amino acids. Trimming at V came to 4 bases and at J to 5 bases, leaving 10 bases not matched to a gene. The CDR3 protein is CASSSRASGKKDTQYF. As DNA, the CDR3 is TGTGCCAGCAGCTCCCGGGCTAGCGGGAAGAAAGATACGCAGTATTTT.

The rearrangement joins TRBV12-3 or TRBV12-4 to TRBJ2-5; D possibly corresponds to TRBD1 (6 bases). The V and J ends lost 4 bases and 7 bases respectively, with 7 bases between them. The CDR3 runs to 11 residues. The DNA for the CDR3 is TGTGCCAGCAGTTCGACAGGGACCCAGTACTTC. Protein sequence: CASSSTGTQYF.

The table lists this clonotype with many counts. The V gene is TRBV19, the J gene TRBJ1-4; weak D call: TRBD1 (5 bases). Trimming shortened V by 7 bases and J by 8 bases, and 26 bases separated the two germline ends. The CDR3 contains 17 residues. Germline CDR1 LNHDA, CDR2 SQIVND (reference sequence). CDR3 region: CASNNPGTPSGGEKLFF. Here the CDR3 DNA reads TGTGCCAGTAATAACCCGGGGACTCCTTCGGGAGGGGAAAAACTGTTTTTT.

This clonotype came up a few times. V and J are TRBV7-8 and TRBJ1-1; D is unclear. The CDR3 extends over 13 amino acids. The germline V and J ends were trimmed by 1 base and 4 bases, with 7 bases remaining between them. Looked up from germline, CDR1 is SGHVS and CDR2 is FQNEAQ. The chain's CDR3 is CASSLVEGTEAFF. Here the CDR3 DNA reads TGTGCCAGCAGCTTAGTGGAGGGCACTGAAGCTTTCTTT.

This clonotype was counted only a few times. This sequence joins TRBV4-3 and TRBJ2-3; the match to TRBD1 covers 10 bases. J lost 6 bases, V lost 4 bases, and 4 bases had no gene match. Looked up from germline, CDR1 is LGHNA and CDR2 is YSLEER. The CDR3 extends over 14 amino acids. CDR3 protein: CASSRGQGRDTQYF. In DNA form, the CDR3 reads TGCGCCAGCAGCCGGGGACAGGGGAGGGATACGCAGTATTTT.

The chain employs TRBV11-2 and TRBJ2-5; D is ambiguous. V shed 2 bases and J shed 3 bases, with 13 bases lying between them. CDR1 and CDR2 from the germline V gene are SGHAT and FQNNGV. The CDR3 is made up of 15 amino acids. Here the CDR3 reads CASSLSPRLEETQYF. The CDR3 DNA is TGTGCCAGCAGCTTATCCCCCCGGTTAGAAGAGACCCAGTACTTC.

This clonotype has ten or more counts. The chain joins TRBV7-6 to TRBJ2-3, with 8 nucleotides matching TRBD2. Germline CDR1 reads SGHVS; CDR2 reads FNYEAQ. This CDR3 contains 16 residues. V was clipped by 1 base and J by 2 bases; unmatched bases: 5. The DNA of the CDR3 is TGTGCCAGCAGCTTAGGGGCGGGGGGAAACACAGATACGCAGTATTTT. Protein: CASSLGAGGNTDTQYF.

Here the CDR3 DNA reads TGTGCCAGCTCACCATCGTCAGGGCTCAATCAGCCCCAGCATTTT. It specifies CASSPSSGLNQPQHF. The rearrangement links TRBV18 to TRBJ1-5; D is possibly TRBD1 (5 bases). This CDR3 contains 15 residues. Trimming cost V 2 bases and J 3 bases, with 11 bases left between them. Germline lookup yields CDR1 KGHSH and CDR2 LQKENI.

In its sample, this clonotype was seen many times. This sequence joins TRBV11-2 and TRBJ2-2; D not certain. The V and J ends lost 5 bases and 5 bases respectively, with 18 bases between them. This CDR3 is 16 amino acids long. Germline lookup yields CDR1 SGHAT and CDR2 FQNNGV. CDR3 region: CASSRRGARVTGELFF. CDR3 in DNA: TGTGCCAGCAGCCGGCGAGGAGCAAGGGTGACCGGGGAGCTGTTTTTT.

In this sample, this clonotype turned up many times. V and J are TRBV20-1 and TRBJ2-3; a possible D gene is TRBD1 (5 bases). The length of the CDR3 is 12 residues. The V gene lost 5 bases and the J gene lost 4 bases, with 10 bases spanning the gap. Germline-derived CDR1 and CDR2 are DFQATT and SNEGSKA (reference sequence). The CDR3 sequence: CSAPEQADTQYF. The CDR3 DNA reads as TGCAGTGCTCCGGAACAGGCAGATACGCAGTATTTT.